This record covers a single T cell receptor beta chain. This record comes from a study of CD8 T cells in Susac syndrome. It was with random hexamers that about 0.45 to 1 ug RNA was reverse transcribed. Using its own MiXCR run on the immunoSEQ multiplex PCR reads, TCRdb lists one record per CDR3 protein. The data show 200,000 or so distinct CDR3 sequences, with almost 96% seen just once and 0.093% held by the top ten. The germline V gene has CDR1 MNHEY and CDR2 SVGAGI. The CDR3 is made up of 15 amino acids. V shed 7 bases and J shed 1 base, with 11 bases lying between them. V is TRBV6-5 and J is TRBJ1-6, with D unclear. The sample consisted of CD4+ T cells from PBMCs. The clonotype comes from a human donor with multiple sclerosis. The CDR3 DNA is TGTGCCAGCACCCCCGTGTGGTCCTATAATTCACCCCTCCACTTT. It codes for CASTPVWSYNSPLHF.